Each of the 18 T cell receptor beta chains below was sequenced from the same sample in a study of blood T cell repertoires in COVID-19. Only in-frame clones appear in the TCRdb table, and some are missing; sequencing was by immunoSEQ multiplex PCR. Altogether 100,000 to 150,000 clones are present, around 83% being singletons, with the ten largest covering roughly 3.9%. Source material: PBMCs or T cells enriched from blood (not recorded which). The receptors derive from a woman aged 25 to 39 who had recovered from COVID-19.

In this sample, this clone turned up once. The J gene is TRBJ1-5, the V gene TRBV28; weak D call: TRBD1 (6 bases). The V gene lost 3 bases and the J gene lost 0 bases, with 24 bases spanning the gap. There are 20 residues in the CDR3. Looked up from germline, CDR1 is MDHEN and CDR2 is SYDVKM. The CDR3 nucleotides are TGTGCCAGCAGTTTTCGAGTAGGGACCAGAGGGGGAGATAGCAATCAGCCCCAGCATTTT. This translates into CASSFRVGTRGGDSNQPQHF.

The chain has TRBV29-1 and TRBJ1-3; D might be TRBD1 (6 bases). Germline V gene sequence: CDR1 SQVTM, CDR2 ANQGSEA. Trimming pared 5 bases from V and 0 bases from J, leaving 14 bases between. The CDR3 consists of 15 residues. The CDR3 sequence: CSVTLTGSSGNTIYF. The CDR3 DNA reads TGCAGCGTTACTCTTACAGGGAGCTCTGGAAACACCATATATTTT.

The chain has TRBV7-9 and TRBJ1-6; 11 bases line up with TRBD1. This CDR3 is 15 amino acids long. The V and J ends lost 4 bases and 8 bases, in that order; junction bases with no gene match: 4. From germline, CDR1 is SEHNR and CDR2 FQNEAQ (reference sequence). CDR3 DNA sequence: TGTGCCAGCAGCTCCGGGACAGGGGGTGATTCACCCCTCCACTTT. Encoded protein: CASSSGTGGDSPLHF.

This clone was recorded a few times. This chain's CDR3 is CASSQAGGSSAPYNEQFF. The CDR3 DNA sequence: TGTGCCAGCAGCCAAGCGGGTGGGAGCAGCGCACCTTACAATGAGCAGTTCTTC. The rearrangement uses TRBV4-2 and TRBJ2-1; D possibly corresponds to TRBD2 (5 bases). Germline V gene lookup returns CDR1 LGHNA and CDR2 YNFKEQ. V lost 1 base, J lost 4 bases, and 20 bases lay in between. The CDR3 totals 18 residues.

This rearrangement joins TRBV4-3 to TRBJ2-7, with TRBD1 identical over 8 bases. Per germline, CDR1 LGHNA and CDR2 YSLEER. The length of the CDR3 is 15 residues. The V segment lost 1 base and the J segment 0 bases; nucleotides outside the gene matches: 2. The CDR3 here is CASSQAGGPSYEQYF. For the CDR3, the DNA is TGCGCCAGCAGCCAAGCAGGGGGCCCCTCCTACGAGCAGTACTTC.

The V gene is TRBV11-2, the J gene TRBJ2-2; TRBD2 matches 8 bases. In germline, CDR1 is SGHAT, CDR2 FQNNGV. The CDR3 spans 15 residues. The junction had 4 bases not matched to a gene; V was cut back by 4 bases and J by 3 bases. Here the CDR3 reads CASSYLAGDTGELFF. The CDR3 coding sequence is TGTGCCAGCAGCTACCTAGCGGGCGACACCGGGGAGCTGTTTTTT.

This clone was seen only a few times. The V and J genes are TRBV7-9 and TRBJ2-1, with D possibly being TRBD2 (6 bases). Germline CDR1 reads SEHNR; CDR2 reads FQNEAQ (reference sequence). CDR3 size: 16 residues. V shed 4 bases and J shed 0 bases, with 13 bases lying between them. The CDR3 loop is CASSSSGSYSYNEQFF. CDR3 DNA: TGTGCCAGCAGCTCAAGCGGGTCCTACTCCTACAATGAGCAGTTCTTC.

The chain uses TRBV5-8 and TRBJ1-2, with 12 bases aligning to TRBD1. V shed 0 bases and J 8 bases; nucleotides not matched to a gene: 14. Germline assignment: CDR1 SGHTS and CDR2 YDEGEE. The CDR3 sequence is 18 residues long. The CDR3 DNA sequence: TGTGCCAGCAGCTTGGCCGGAGGGACAGGGGGCTTGACAACCGGCTACACCTTC. This sequence encodes CASSLAGGTGGLTTGYTF.

The chain carries TRBV9 and TRBJ2-1, with TRBD2 as a possible D gene (6 bases). V gave up 0 bases and J gave up 7 bases, with 11 bases separating them. The CDR3 totals 14 residues. Germline lookup yields CDR1 SGDLS and CDR2 YYNGEE. CDR3 sequence: CASSVEDYRNEQFF. The CDR3 nucleotides are TGTGCCAGCAGCGTAGAGGACTATCGAAATGAGCAGTTCTTC.

This clone was seen just once. This chain joins TRBV19 and TRBJ2-3; D perhaps matches TRBD2 (6 bases). The CDR3 length is 15 residues. CDR1 is LNHDA, CDR2 SQIVND, per germline (reference sequence). Trimming cost V 4 bases and J 3 bases, with 14 bases left between them. The CDR3 nucleotides are TGTGCCAGTAGTAGGCTATTGAGCGGGACAGATACGCAGTATTTT. It encodes CASSRLLSGTDTQYF.

This rearrangement joins TRBV24-1 to TRBJ2-1; D not certain. The CDR3 is 11 residues long. The germline CDR1 and CDR2 sequences are KGHDR and SFDVKD. V was pared by 8 bases and J by 7 bases, with 8 bases between. The CDR3 region is CATTRGNEQFF. In nucleotides, the CDR3 is TGTGCCACCACCCGCGGAAATGAGCAGTTCTTC.

The sample holds a few counts of this clone. The chain joins TRBV11-2 to TRBJ2-7, with D tentatively TRBD2 (5 bases). The CDR3 consists of 15 residues. CDR1 and CDR2 (germline): SGHAT, FQNNGV. With 1 base removed from V and 4 bases from J, the gap between germline ends came to 14 bases. As DNA, the CDR3 is TGTGCCAGCAGCTTAGTTAACGGGATCAATTACGAGCAGTACTTC. Encoded protein: CASSLVNGINYEQYF. The full variable domain, completed using reference TRBV11-2 and TRBJ2-7, is EAGVAQSPRYKIIEKRQSVAFWCNPISGHATLYWYQQILGQGPKLLIQFQNNGVVDDSQLPKDRFSAERLKGVDSTLKIQPAKLEDSAVYLCASSLVNGINYEQYFGPGTRLTVT.

This chain links TRBV19 with TRBJ1-1; D may be TRBD1 (5 bases). V was cut by 0 bases and J by 1 base, with 9 bases left in between. The germline gives CDR1 LNHDA, CDR2 SQIVND (reference sequence). CDR3 size: 15 residues. The CDR3 region is CASSIDQGENTEAFF. CDR3 DNA sequence: TGTGCCAGTAGTATAGATCAAGGGGAGAACACTGAAGCTTTCTTT.

This rearrangement joins TRBV28 to TRBJ2-7; TRBD2 might be the D (5 bases). From germline, CDR1 is MDHEN and CDR2 SYDVKM. The CDR3 covers 12 residues. Trimming took 6 bases from V and 3 from J, leaving 9 bases between them. CDR3 sequence (DNA): TGTGCCAGCAGCAACGGGGACTACGAGCAGTACTTC. It specifies CASSNGDYEQYF.

This chain joins TRBV10-1 and TRBJ2-1; 10 nucleotides match TRBD2. V trimming: 7 bases; J trimming: 10 bases; junction bases outside the gene matches: 10. This CDR3 contains 14 residues. Germline CDR1 WNHNN, CDR2 SYGVQD (reference sequence). CDR3 DNA sequence: TGCGCCAGCACCCAGGAGCGGGAGGGCCACGAGCAGTTCTTC. Translating it yields CASTQEREGHEQFF.

V gene TRBV5-4 combines with J gene TRBJ2-3; 9 bases are shared with TRBD1. CDR3 size: 16 residues. The J segment lost 4 bases and the V segment lost 4 bases, leaving 10 bases of the junction unmatched. The germline V gene has CDR1 SGHNT and CDR2 YYREEE (reference sequence). The CDR3 loop is CASSLDMRQGADTQYF. CDR3 in DNA: TGTGCCAGCAGCCTAGACATGAGACAGGGGGCAGATACGCAGTATTTT.

The chain carries TRBV6-2 or TRBV6-3 and TRBJ2-7; the D is unclear. The CDR3 consists of 15 residues. The germline V gene encodes CDR1 MNHEY and CDR2 SVGEGT. V lost 2 bases to trimming and J lost 2 bases, with 13 bases between them. The CDR3 DNA reads TGTGCCAGCAGTTACCATCAGAGACTGACCTACGAGCAGTACTTC. Its protein product is CASSYHQRLTYEQYF.

This clone is a singleton in its sample. The chain combines TRBV28 with TRBJ1-5; possible D gene TRBD1, 5 bases. Germline V gene sequence: CDR1 MDHEN, CDR2 SYDVKM. The CDR3 totals 12 residues. V lost 7 bases to trimming and J lost 4 bases, with 8 bases between them. DNA for the CDR3: TGTGCCAGCAAGGAGGGGAATCAGCCCCAGCATTTT. Protein product: CASKEGNQPQHF.